This section outlines one T cell receptor beta chain sequence together with its context. This sample is drawn from a study of blood T cell repertoires in COVID-19. In the study overall: Sample material is recorded as cDNA or gDNA derived from T cells, B-cell-depleted T cells, or PBMCs.

V was clipped by 2 bases and J by 10 bases, with 12 bases between them. Germline values: CDR1 LNHDA, CDR2 SQIVND (reference sequence). This CDR3 contains 13 residues. Study processing details: Reference gene primer amplification gave estimated nucleated cell counts. The assay was immunoSEQ multiplex PCR, and TCRdb's table has in-frame clones only and misses some. Clone size and V and J calls were adopted from that table, with D and trimming inferred from the DNA. The table records over 200,000 clones, 89% of them present only once. Input material: peripheral blood. The TCR comes from a woman aged 40-49 years with acute or convalescent COVID-19. The V gene is TRBV19, the J gene TRBJ2-1; weak D call: TRBD2 (5 bases). The CDR3 region is CASSIRRADEQFF. The DNA for the CDR3 is TGTGCCAGTAGTATAAGACGAGCGGACGAGCAGTTCTTC.